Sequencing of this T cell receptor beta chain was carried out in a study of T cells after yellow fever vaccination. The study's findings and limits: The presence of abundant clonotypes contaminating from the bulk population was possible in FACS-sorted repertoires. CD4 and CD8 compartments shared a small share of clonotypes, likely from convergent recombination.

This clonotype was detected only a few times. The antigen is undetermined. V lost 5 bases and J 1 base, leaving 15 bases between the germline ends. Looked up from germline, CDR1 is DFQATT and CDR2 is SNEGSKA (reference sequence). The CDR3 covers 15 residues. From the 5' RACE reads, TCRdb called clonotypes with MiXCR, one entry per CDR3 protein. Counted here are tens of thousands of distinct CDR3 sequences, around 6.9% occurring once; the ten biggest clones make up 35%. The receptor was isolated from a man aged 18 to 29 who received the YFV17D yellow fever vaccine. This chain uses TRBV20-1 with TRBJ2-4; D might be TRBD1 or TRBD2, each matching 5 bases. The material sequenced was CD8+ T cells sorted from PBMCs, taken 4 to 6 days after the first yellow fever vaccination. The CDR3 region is CSARGPSSAKNIQYF. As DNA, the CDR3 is TGCAGTGCTCGGGGCCCTTCGTCGGCCAAAAACATTCAGTACTTC.